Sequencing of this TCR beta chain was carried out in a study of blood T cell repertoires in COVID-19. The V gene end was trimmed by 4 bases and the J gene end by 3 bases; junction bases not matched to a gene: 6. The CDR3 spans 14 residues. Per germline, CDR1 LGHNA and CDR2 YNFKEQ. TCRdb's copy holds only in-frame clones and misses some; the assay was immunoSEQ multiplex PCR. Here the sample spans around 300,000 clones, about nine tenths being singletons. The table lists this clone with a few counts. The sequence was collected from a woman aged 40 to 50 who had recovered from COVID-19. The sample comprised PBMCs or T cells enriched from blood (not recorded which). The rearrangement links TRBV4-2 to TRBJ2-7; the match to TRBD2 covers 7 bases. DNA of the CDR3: TGTGCCAGCAGCCCATCGGGGGGATACTACGAGCAGTACTTC. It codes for CASSPSGGYYEQYF.